One and the same sample provided the 13 T cell receptor beta chains below, sequenced in a study of T cells in Graves' hyperthyroidism and ophthalmopathy. TCR beta CDR3 sequences were amplified from RNA transcripts. A first-round RT-PCR of the TCR CDR3 used the HTBI primer set. TCRdb itself ran the multiplex PCR reads through MiXCR, one entry per CDR3 protein. This table has roughly 240,000 distinct CDR3 sequences, roughly a quarter appearing once. The specimen was blood. The receptors shown here come from a woman aged 35 to 49 with Graves' ophthalmopathy.

The V and J genes are TRBV2 and TRBJ1-5; D may be TRBD1 (5 bases). V was cut by 5 bases and J by 5 bases, with 16 bases left in between. CDR3 size: 15 residues. Germline lookup yields CDR1 SNHLY and CDR2 FYNNEI. CDR3 in amino acids: CASSPNLDSDQPQHF. CDR3 in DNA: TGTGCCAGCAGTCCGAACCTTGACAGTGATCAGCCCCAGCATTTT.

The V call is TRBV28, the J call TRBJ1-2; 9 nucleotides align to TRBD1. With V trimmed by 6 bases and J by 7 bases, 15 bases remained unmatched. CDR1 is MDHEN, CDR2 SYDVKM, per germline. The CDR3 has 16 amino acids. The CDR3 region is CASSTIRTGGYSGYTF. Written as DNA, the CDR3 is TGTGCCAGCAGCACCATCCGTACAGGGGGCTATTCTGGCTACACCTTC.

This clonotype was found many times. The chain combines TRBV27 with TRBJ2-7; 7 nucleotides agree with TRBD1. Germline CDR1 and CDR2: MNHEY and SMNVEV (reference sequence). J was trimmed by 1 base and V by 7 bases; bases with no gene match: 10. The CDR3 sequence is 15 residues long. The CDR3 DNA reads as TGTGCCAGCACCCTTCGATGGGACAGTTCCTACGAGCAGTACTTC. Its protein is CASTLRWDSSYEQYF.

V is TRBV25-1 and J is TRBJ2-2, with 8 bases matching TRBD1. CDR3 size: 15 residues. The V gene end was trimmed by 2 bases and the J gene end by 6 bases; junction bases not matched to a gene: 5. Germline V gene sequence: CDR1 MGHDK, CDR2 SYGVNS. DNA of the CDR3: TGTGCCAGCAGTGAACCCCAGGGGGCTGCCGGGGAGCTGTTTTTT. Residues: CASSEPQGAAGELFF.

This clonotype appeared many times. This chain joins TRBV6-5 and TRBJ2-7; 8 nucleotides match TRBD1. The V gene end was trimmed by 2 bases and the J gene end by 3 bases; junction bases not matched to a gene: 6. Germline V gene sequence: CDR1 MNHEY, CDR2 SVGAGI. The CDR3 contains 15 residues. The CDR3 DNA is TGTGCCAGCAGTTACCCGGCGGGACAGGACTACGAGCAGTACTTC. As protein: CASSYPAGQDYEQYF.

In its sample, this clonotype was seen many times. The chain joins TRBV6-1 to TRBJ1-1; tentative D call: TRBD1 (5 bases). The V gene lost 6 bases and the J gene lost 1 base, with 9 bases spanning the gap. There are 13 residues in the CDR3. Per germline, CDR1 MNHNS and CDR2 SASEGT. The CDR3 here is CASRLGQNTEAFF. Here the CDR3 DNA reads TGTGCCAGCAGGTTGGGGCAGAACACTGAAGCTTTCTTT.

This clonotype has more than one count but fewer than ten. The CDR3 region is CASSLEGSDYEQYF. The CDR3 DNA reads as TGCGCCAGCAGCTTGGAAGGGTCAGACTACGAGCAGTACTTC. J is TRBJ2-7 and V is TRBV5-1; D uncertain. The CDR3 length is 14 residues. Germline V gene data show CDR1 as SGHRS and CDR2 as YFSETQ. V shed 0 bases and J shed 3 bases, with 10 bases lying between them.

This clonotype was recorded at least ten times. This sequence joins TRBV6-5 and TRBJ1-2; D is perhaps TRBD1 (6 bases). The CDR3 extends over 14 amino acids. The germline gives CDR1 MNHEY, CDR2 SVGAGI. V lost 2 bases to trimming and J lost 6 bases, with 13 bases between them. The CDR3 sequence: CASSYAQGIDGYTF. CDR3 in DNA: TGTGCCAGCAGTTACGCACAGGGTATAGATGGCTACACCTTC.

This clonotype was observed at least ten times. The CDR3 sequence: CASSLVGTSGNRETQYF. In DNA form, the CDR3 reads TGCGCCAGCAGCTTGGTAGGGACTAGCGGGAATCGGGAGACCCAGTACTTC. The rearrangement uses TRBV5-1 and TRBJ2-5, with 13 bases aligning to TRBD2. V dropped 0 bases and J dropped 5; count of bases not matched to a gene: 7. Germline lookup yields CDR1 SGHRS and CDR2 YFSETQ. The CDR3 loop spans 17 amino acids.

This clonotype was seen a handful of times. V usage is TRBV6-1 and J usage is TRBJ2-7; 9 nucleotides match TRBD2. The trim removed 7 bases at V and 4 bases at J, leaving 8 bases unmatched. From germline, CDR1 is MNHNS and CDR2 SASEGT. The CDR3 runs 14 residues. The CDR3 is CASTRAGGPYEQYF. CDR3 in DNA: TGTGCCAGCACCAGGGCGGGAGGGCCGTACGAGCAGTACTTC.

The chain has TRBV12-3 or TRBV12-4 and TRBJ2-2; D is unresolved. The ends were cut back, 2 bases at V and 8 bases at J, with 9 bases in the middle. The CDR3 totals 13 residues. The CDR3 DNA sequence: TGTGCCAGCAGTTTATATGGGCGGGGGGAGCTGTTTTTT. It yields the protein CASSLYGRGELFF.

This clonotype was seen repeatedly, ten times or more. The J gene is TRBJ1-5, the V gene TRBV15, with 9 bases fitting TRBD1. The V and J ends lost 8 bases and 10 bases, in that order; junction bases with no gene match: 15. Germline V gene sequence: CDR1 LNHNV, CDR2 YYDKDF (reference sequence). There are 15 residues in the CDR3. The CDR3 loop is CATADDGTGIHPQHF. CDR3 nucleotides: TGTGCCACCGCAGATGATGGGACAGGGATTCATCCCCAGCATTTT.

The rearrangement joins TRBV6-2 or TRBV6-3 to TRBJ2-7; TRBD2 aligns across 9 bases. The CDR3 has 14 amino acids. The ends lost 6 bases at V and 4 bases at J; junction bases unmatched: 7. Looked up from germline, CDR1 is MNHEY and CDR2 is SVGEGT. CDR3 in amino acids: CASRSTSGRYEQYF. Here the CDR3 DNA reads TGTGCCAGCAGATCGACTAGCGGAAGGTACGAGCAGTACTTC.